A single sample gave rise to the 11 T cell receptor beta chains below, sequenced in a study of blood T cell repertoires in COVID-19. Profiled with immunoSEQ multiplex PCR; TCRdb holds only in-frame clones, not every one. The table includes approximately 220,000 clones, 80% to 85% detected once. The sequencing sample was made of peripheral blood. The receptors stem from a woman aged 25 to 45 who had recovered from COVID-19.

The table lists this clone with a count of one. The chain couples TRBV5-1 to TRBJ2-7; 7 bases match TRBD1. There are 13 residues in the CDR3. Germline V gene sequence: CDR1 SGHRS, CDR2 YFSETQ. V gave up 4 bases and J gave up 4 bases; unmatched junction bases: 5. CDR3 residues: CASSPGTAYEQYF. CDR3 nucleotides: TGCGCCAGCAGCCCCGGGACAGCGTACGAGCAGTACTTC.

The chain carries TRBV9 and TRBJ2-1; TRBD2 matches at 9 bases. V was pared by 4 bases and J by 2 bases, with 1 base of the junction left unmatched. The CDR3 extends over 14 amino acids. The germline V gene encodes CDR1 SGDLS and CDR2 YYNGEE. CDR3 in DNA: TGTGCCAGCAGCCCTAGCGGGACCTACAATGAGCAGTTCTTC. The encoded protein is CASSPSGTYNEQFF.

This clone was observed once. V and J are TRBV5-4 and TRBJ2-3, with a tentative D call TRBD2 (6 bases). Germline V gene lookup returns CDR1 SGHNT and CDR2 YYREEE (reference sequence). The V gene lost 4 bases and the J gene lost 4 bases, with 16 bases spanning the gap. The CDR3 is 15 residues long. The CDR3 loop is CASSRGISGPDTQYF. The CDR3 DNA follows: TGTGCCAGCAGCCGCGGGATCAGCGGCCCAGATACGCAGTATTTT. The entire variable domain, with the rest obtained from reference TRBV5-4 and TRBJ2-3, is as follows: ETGVTQSPTHLIKTRGQQVTLRCSSQSGHNTVSWYQQALGQGPQFIFQYYREEENGRGNFPPRFSGLQFPNYSSELNVNALELDDSALYLCASSRGISGPDTQYFGPGTRLTVL.

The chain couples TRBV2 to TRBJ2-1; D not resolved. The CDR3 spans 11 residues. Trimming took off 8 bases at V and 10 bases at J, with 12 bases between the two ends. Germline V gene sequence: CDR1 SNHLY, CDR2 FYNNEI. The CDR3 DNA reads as TGTGCCAGCCCTATTAACCGGGAGCAGTTCTTC. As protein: CASPINREQFF.

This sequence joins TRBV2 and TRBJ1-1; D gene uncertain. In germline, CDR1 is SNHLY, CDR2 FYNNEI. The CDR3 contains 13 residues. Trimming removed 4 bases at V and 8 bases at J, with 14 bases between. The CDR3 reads CASSVAVRLEAFF. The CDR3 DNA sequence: TGTGCCAGCAGTGTTGCAGTCCGTCTCGAAGCTTTCTTT.

The CDR3 is CASSQGRTDRRGYEQYF. For the CDR3, the DNA is TGCGCCAGCAGCCAAGGACGGACGGACCGGAGGGGCTACGAGCAGTACTTC. The V and J genes are TRBV4-1 and TRBJ2-7; possibly TRBD2 for D (6 bases). Deletions cut 1 base from V and 3 bases from J, with 19 bases between. In germline, CDR1 is MGHRA, CDR2 YSYEKL. CDR3 length: 17 residues.

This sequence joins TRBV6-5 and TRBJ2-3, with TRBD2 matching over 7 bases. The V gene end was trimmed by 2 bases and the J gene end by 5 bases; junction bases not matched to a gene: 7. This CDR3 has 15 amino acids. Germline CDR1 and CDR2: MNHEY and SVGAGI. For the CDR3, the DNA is TGTGCCAGCAGTTACGGGGGGGGGAGATTAGATACGCAGTATTTT. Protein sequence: CASSYGGGRLDTQYF.

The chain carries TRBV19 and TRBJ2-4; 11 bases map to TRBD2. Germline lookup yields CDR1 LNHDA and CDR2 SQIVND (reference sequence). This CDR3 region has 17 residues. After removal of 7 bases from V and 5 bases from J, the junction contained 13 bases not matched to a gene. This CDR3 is CASTYYGGLAVENIQYF. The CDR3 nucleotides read TGTGCCAGTACTTATTACGGGGGACTAGCGGTAGAAAACATTCAGTACTTC.

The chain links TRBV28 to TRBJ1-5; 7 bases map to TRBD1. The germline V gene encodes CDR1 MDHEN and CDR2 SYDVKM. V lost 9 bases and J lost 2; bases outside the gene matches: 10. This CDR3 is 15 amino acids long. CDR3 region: CARATGVGGNQPQHF. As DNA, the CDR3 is TGTGCCAGGGCCACAGGGGTAGGTGGCAATCAGCCCCAGCATTTT.

The CDR3 coding sequence is TGTGCTAGTGGATACAGAGGGCATCCCCGCTATGGCTACACCTTC. Its protein product is CASGYRGHPRYGYTF. The rearrangement joins TRBV12-5 to TRBJ1-2, with unresolved D. CDR3 length: 15 amino acids. Germline V gene lookup returns CDR1 LGHNT and CDR2 FRNRAP. Between the trimmed V and J ends, which lost 6 bases and 4 bases, there was a span of 18 bases. The full variable domain, its missing parts supplied by reference TRBV12-5 and TRBJ1-2, is DARVTQTPRHKVTEMGQEVTMRCQPILGHNTVFWYRQTMMQGLELLAYFRNRAPLDDSGMPKDRFSAEMPDATLATLKIQPSEPRDSAVYFCASGYRGHPRYGYTFGSGTRLTVV.

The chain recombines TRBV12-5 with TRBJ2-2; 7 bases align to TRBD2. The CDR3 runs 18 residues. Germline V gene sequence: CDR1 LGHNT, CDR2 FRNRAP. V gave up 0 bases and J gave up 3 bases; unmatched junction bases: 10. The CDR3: CASGLVILLAAHTGELFF. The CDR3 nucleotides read TGTGCTAGTGGTTTGGTAATTCTCCTAGCGGCGCACACCGGGGAGCTGTTTTTT.